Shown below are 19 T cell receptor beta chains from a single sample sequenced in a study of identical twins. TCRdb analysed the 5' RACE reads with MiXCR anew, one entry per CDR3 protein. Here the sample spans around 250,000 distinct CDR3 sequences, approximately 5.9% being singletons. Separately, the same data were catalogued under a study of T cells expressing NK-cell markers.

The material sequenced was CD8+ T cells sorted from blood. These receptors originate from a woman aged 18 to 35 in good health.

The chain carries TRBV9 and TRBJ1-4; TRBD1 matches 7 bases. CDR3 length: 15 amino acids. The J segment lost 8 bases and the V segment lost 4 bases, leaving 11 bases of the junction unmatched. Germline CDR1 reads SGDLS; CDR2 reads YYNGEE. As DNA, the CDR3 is TGTGCCAGCAGCCCAGGGGGAGGTTCCGCGGAAAAACTGTTTTTT. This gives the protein CASSPGGGSAEKLFF. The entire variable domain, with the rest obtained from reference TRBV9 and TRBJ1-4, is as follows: DSGVTQTPKHLITATGQRVTLRCSPRSGDLSVYWYQQSLDQGLQFLIQYYNGEERAKGNILERFSAQQFPDLHSELNLSSLELGDSALYFCASSPGGGSAEKLFFGSGTQLSVL.

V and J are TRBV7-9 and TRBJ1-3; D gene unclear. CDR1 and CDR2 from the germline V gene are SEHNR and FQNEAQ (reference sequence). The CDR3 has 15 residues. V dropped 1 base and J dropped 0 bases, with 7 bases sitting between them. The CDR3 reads CASSLEKASGNTIYF. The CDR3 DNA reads TGTGCCAGCAGCTTAGAAAAGGCCTCTGGAAACACCATATATTTT.

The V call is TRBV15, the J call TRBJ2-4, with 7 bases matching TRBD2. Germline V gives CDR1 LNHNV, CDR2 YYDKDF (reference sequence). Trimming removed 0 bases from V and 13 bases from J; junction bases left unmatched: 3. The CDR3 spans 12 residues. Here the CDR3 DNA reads TGTGCCACCAGCAGAGACGGACTAGGACAGTACTTC. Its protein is CATSRDGLGQYF.

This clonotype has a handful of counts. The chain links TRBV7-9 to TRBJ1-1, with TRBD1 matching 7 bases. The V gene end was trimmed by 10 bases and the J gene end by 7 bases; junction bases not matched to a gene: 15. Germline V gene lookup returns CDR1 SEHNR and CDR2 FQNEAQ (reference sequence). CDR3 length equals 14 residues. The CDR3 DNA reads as TGTGCCACCCTCCCCGCTGAGGGGGCGGGTGAAGCTTTCTTT. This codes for CATLPAEGAGEAFF.

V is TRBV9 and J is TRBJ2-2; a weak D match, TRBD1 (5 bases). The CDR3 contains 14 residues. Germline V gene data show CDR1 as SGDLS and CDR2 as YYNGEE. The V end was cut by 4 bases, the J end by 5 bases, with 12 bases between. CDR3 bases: TGTGCCAGCAGCCACCCCAGGGTTACCGGGGAGCTGTTTTTT. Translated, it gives CASSHPRVTGELFF.

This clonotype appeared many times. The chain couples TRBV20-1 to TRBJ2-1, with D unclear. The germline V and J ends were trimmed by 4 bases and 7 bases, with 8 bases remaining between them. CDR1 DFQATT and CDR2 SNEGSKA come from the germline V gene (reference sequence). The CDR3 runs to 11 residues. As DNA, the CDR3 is TGCAGTGCTACATGGCAGAATGAGCAGTTCTTC. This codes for CSATWQNEQFF.

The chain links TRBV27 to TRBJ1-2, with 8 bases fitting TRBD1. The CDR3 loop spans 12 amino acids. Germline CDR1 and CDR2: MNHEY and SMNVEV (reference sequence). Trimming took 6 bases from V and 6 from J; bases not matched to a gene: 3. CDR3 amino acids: CASRAGQDGYTF. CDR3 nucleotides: TGTGCCAGCAGAGCGGGACAGGATGGCTACACCTTC.

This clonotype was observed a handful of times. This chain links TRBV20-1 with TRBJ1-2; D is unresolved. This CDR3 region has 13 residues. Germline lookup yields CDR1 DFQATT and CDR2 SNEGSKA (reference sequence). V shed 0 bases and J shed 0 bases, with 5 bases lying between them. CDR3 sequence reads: CSARDQANYGYTF. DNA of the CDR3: TGCAGTGCTAGAGATCAGGCTAACTATGGCTACACCTTC.

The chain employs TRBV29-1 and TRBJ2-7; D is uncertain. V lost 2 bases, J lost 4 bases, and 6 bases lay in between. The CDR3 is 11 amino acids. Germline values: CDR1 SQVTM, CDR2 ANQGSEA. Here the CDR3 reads CSVEQEYEQYF. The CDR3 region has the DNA TGCAGCGTTGAACAGGAGTACGAGCAGTACTTC.

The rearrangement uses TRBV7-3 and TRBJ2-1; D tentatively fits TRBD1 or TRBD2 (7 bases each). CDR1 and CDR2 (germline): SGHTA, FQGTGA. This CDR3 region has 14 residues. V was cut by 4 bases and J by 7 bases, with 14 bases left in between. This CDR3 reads CASSSQGGGNEQFF. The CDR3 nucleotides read TGTGCCAGCAGCTCCCAGGGGGGGGGGAATGAGCAGTTCTTC.

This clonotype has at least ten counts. The CDR3 is CASSSDSSYEQYF. DNA of the CDR3: TGTGCCAGCAGCTCGGACAGTTCCTACGAGCAGTACTTC. The chain couples TRBV9 to TRBJ2-7; D may be TRBD1 (6 bases). V gave up 4 bases and J gave up 1 base, with 9 bases separating them. The CDR3 is 13 amino acids. Germline V CDR1 and CDR2: SGDLS, YYNGEE.

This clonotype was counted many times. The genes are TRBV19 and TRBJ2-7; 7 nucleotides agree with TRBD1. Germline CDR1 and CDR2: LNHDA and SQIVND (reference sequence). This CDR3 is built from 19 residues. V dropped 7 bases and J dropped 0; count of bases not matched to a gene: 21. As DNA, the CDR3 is TGTGCCAGTACCCTCCGATGGGGGACAGCTCCACTTAGCTCCTACGAGCAGTACTTC. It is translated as CASTLRWGTAPLSSYEQYF.

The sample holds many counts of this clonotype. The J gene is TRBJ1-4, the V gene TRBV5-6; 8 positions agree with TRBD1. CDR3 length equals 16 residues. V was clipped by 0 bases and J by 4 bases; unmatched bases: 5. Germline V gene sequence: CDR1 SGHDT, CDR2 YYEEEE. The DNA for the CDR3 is TGTGCCAGCAGCTTGGTAGGGACAGGCCGTAATGAAAAACTGTTTTTT. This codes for CASSLVGTGRNEKLFF.

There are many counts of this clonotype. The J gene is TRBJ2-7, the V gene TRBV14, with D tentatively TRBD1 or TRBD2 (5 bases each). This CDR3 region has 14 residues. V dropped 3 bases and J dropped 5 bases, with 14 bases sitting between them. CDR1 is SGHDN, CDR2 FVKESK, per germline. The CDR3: CASSHRWGSDEQYF. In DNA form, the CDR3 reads TGTGCCAGCAGCCACCGGTGGGGGAGTGACGAGCAGTACTTC.

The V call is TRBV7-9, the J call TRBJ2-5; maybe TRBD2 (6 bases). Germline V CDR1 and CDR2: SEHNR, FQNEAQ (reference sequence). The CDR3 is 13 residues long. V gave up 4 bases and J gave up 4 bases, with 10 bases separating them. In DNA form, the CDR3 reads TGTGCCAGCAGCTCAGAAGCGGGAGAGACCCAGTACTTC. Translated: CASSSEAGETQYF.

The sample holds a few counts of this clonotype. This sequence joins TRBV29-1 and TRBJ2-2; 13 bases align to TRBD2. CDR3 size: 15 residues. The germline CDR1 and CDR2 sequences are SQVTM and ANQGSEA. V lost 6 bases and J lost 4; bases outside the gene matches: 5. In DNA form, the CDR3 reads TGCAGCGTAGAGGGACTAGCGGGAACCACCGGGGAGCTGTTTTTT. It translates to CSVEGLAGTTGELFF.

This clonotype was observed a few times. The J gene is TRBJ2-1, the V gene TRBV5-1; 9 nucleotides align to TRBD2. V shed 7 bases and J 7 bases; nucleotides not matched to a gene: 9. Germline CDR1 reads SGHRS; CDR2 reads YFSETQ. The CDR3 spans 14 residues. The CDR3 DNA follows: TGCGCCAGCGCGGGGGGGACTAGTTGGAATGAGCAGTTCTTC. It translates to CASAGGTSWNEQFF.

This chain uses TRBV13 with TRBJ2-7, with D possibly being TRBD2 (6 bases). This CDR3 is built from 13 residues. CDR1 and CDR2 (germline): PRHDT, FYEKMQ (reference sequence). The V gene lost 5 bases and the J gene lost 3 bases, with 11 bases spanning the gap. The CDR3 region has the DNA TGTGCCAGCAGCCCGTCGGGGGTCTACGAGCAGTACTTC. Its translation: CASSPSGVYEQYF.

DNA of the CDR3: TGCAGTGCTAGACCTGCAGGGACCGAGCAGTACTTC. It translates to CSARPAGTEQYF. V is TRBV20-1 and J is TRBJ2-7; tentatively, D is TRBD1 or TRBD2 (5 bases each). This CDR3 region has 12 residues. Germline V gene data show CDR1 as DFQATT and CDR2 as SNEGSKA (reference sequence). Trimming cost V 2 bases and J 6 bases, with 11 bases left between them.